The T cell receptor (beta chain) described here comes from a study of T cell changes during pregnancy in multiple sclerosis. The CDR3 contains 15 residues. V gave up 3 bases and J gave up 4 bases; unmatched junction bases: 5. In germline, CDR1 is KGHSH, CDR2 LQKENI. The protocol was immunoSEQ multiplex PCR, while the TCRdb copy is restricted to in-frame clones and leaves out a portion. The table lists about 77,000 clones, 85% to 95% of them singletons. The receptor's source is a female donor in good health, enrolled as a control in a pregnancy study. The specimen was peripheral blood, collected after pregnancy. V and J are TRBV18 and TRBJ1-5, with 8 bases matching TRBD1. CDR3 in amino acids: CASSPSGQDNQPQHF. In nucleotides, the CDR3 is TGTGCCAGCTCACCTTCGGGACAGGATAATCAGCCCCAGCATTTT.